One sample yielded the 19 T cell receptor beta chains listed below, sequenced in a study of blood T cell repertoires in COVID-19. Assay: immunoSEQ multiplex PCR; the TCRdb copy retains only in-frame clones and omits some. There are 270,000 or so clones in the sample; approximately 90% occur only once, and less than 3% lies in the top ten. The sequencing sample was made of peripheral blood. These receptors originate from a woman aged 25 to 45 with active or convalescent COVID-19.

This rearrangement joins TRBV18 to TRBJ2-1; 7 positions match TRBD1. The length of the CDR3 is 18 residues. With 6 bases clipped from V and 0 bases from J, the junction kept 14 bases outside the gene matches. Germline V CDR1 and CDR2: KGHSH, LQKENI. CDR3 nucleotide sequence: TGTGCCAGCTCCCACGATAGGGACAGAGCCCGCTCCTACAATGAGCAGTTCTTC. It is translated as CASSHDRDRARSYNEQFF.

This chain connects TRBV19 to TRBJ2-7; 7 bases line up with TRBD2. The germline gives CDR1 LNHDA, CDR2 SQIVND (reference sequence). Trimming cost V 2 bases and J 2 bases; bases outside gene matches: 12. CDR3 length equals 17 residues. The CDR3 coding sequence is TGTGCCAGTAGTATAACCTCCCTAGGGAGGGCCCCCTACGAGCAGTACTTC. Translation: CASSITSLGRAPYEQYF.

This chain links TRBV30 with TRBJ1-2; 9 bases map to TRBD1. V lost 3 bases, J lost 6 bases, and 11 bases stayed unmatched. The CDR3 has 15 amino acids. CDR1 is GTSNPN, CDR2 SVGIG, per germline (reference sequence). The CDR3 nucleotides read TGTGCCTGGAGCCACCAGGGACAGGGAGCAAATGGCTACACCTTC. Encoded protein: CAWSHQGQGANGYTF.

The J gene is TRBJ1-1, the V gene TRBV4-1; D is unclear. The CDR3 is made up of 12 amino acids. Germline V gene sequence: CDR1 MGHRA, CDR2 YSYEKL. Trimming took 1 base from V and 7 from J, leaving 7 bases between them. The CDR3 loop reads CASSQGGSEAFF. For the CDR3, the DNA is TGCGCCAGCAGCCAAGGAGGCAGTGAAGCTTTCTTT.

The rearrangement links TRBV19 to TRBJ1-2; D is undetermined. CDR1 and CDR2 (germline): LNHDA, SQIVND (reference sequence). This CDR3 is built from 15 residues. The ends were cut back, 1 base at V and 4 bases at J, with 13 bases in the middle. In nucleotides, the CDR3 is TGTGCCAGTAGTATAGGGGAGGCGACAAGCTATGGCTACACCTTC. As protein: CASSIGEATSYGYTF. The whole variable domain, remainder taken from reference TRBV19 and TRBJ1-2, is DGGITQSPKYLFRKEGQNVTLSCEQNLNHDAMYWYRQDPGQGLRLIYYSQIVNDFQKGDIAEGYSVSREKKESFPLTVTSAQKNPTAFYLCASSIGEATSYGYTFGSGTRLTVV.

The chain links TRBV28 to TRBJ1-1; D not certain. V lost 7 bases, J lost 6 bases, and 15 bases lay in between. The CDR3 is 13 residues long. Per germline, CDR1 MDHEN and CDR2 SYDVKM. For the CDR3, the DNA is TGTGCCAGCAAGTTAACCCAACTACCTGAAGCTTTCTTT. Encoded protein: CASKLTQLPEAFF.

The gene calls are TRBV7-9 and TRBJ2-3, with 7 bases identical to TRBD1. Germline V lookup: CDR1 SEHNR, CDR2 FQNEAQ (reference sequence). J lost 0 bases, V lost 3 bases, and 6 bases had no gene match. The CDR3 sequence is 16 residues long. Written as DNA, the CDR3 is TGTGCCAGCAGCTTGGGACAGACCACTAGCACAGATACGCAGTATTTT. Protein: CASSLGQTTSTDTQYF.

The table lists this clone with a few counts. V gene TRBV19 combines with J gene TRBJ2-5, with TRBD2 matching over 10 bases. The CDR3 sequence is 16 residues long. Trimming took 1 base from V and 4 from J; bases not matched to a gene: 6. Germline V gene data show CDR1 as LNHDA and CDR2 as SQIVND (reference sequence). CDR3 bases: TGTGCCAGTAGTATAGGTCTAGCGGGGGCAGGAGAGACCCAGTACTTC. Translated: CASSIGLAGAGETQYF.

The J gene is TRBJ1-6, the V gene TRBV10-1, with unresolved D. V was shortened by 6 bases and J by 10 bases, with 16 bases between the two germline ends. Germline loops: CDR1 WNHNN, CDR2 SYGVQD (reference sequence). This CDR3 has 14 amino acids. The DNA of the CDR3 is TGCGCCAGCAGCCCGACGGGGATCGAATCACCCCTCCACTTT. It codes for CASSPTGIESPLHF.

This clone occurred once. The chain combines TRBV19 with TRBJ1-2; no firm D call. Germline CDR1 is LNHDA and CDR2 is SQIVND (reference sequence). There are 13 residues in the CDR3. V was trimmed by 1 base and J by 3 bases, leaving 6 bases between them. CDR3 region: CASSIGSDYGYTF. CDR3 nucleotides: TGTGCCAGTAGTATAGGTTCGGACTATGGCTACACCTTC. Looking up the rest from reference TRBV19 and TRBJ1-2 gives the full variable domain: DGGITQSPKYLFRKEGQNVTLSCEQNLNHDAMYWYRQDPGQGLRLIYYSQIVNDFQKGDIAEGYSVSREKKESFPLTVTSAQKNPTAFYLCASSIGSDYGYTFGSGTRLTVV.

The rearrangement links TRBV25-1 to TRBJ1-1; D is unclear. This CDR3 contains 12 residues. Trimming took 2 bases from V and 6 from J, leaving 7 bases between them. Germline CDR1 and CDR2: MGHDK and SYGVNS. The CDR3 nucleotides read TGTGCCAGCAGTGAACTGGGAGCTGAAGCTTTCTTT. Protein sequence: CASSELGAEAFF.

The chain joins TRBV7-8 to TRBJ2-5; 7 nucleotides agree with TRBD1. Germline V CDR1 and CDR2: SGHVS, FQNEAQ. CDR3 length: 16 amino acids. The ends lost 2 bases at V and 2 bases at J; junction bases unmatched: 8. CDR3: CASSLRTGNNQETQYF. CDR3 DNA: TGTGCCAGCAGCTTACGGACAGGAAATAATCAAGAGACCCAGTACTTC.

This clone came up a few times. The rearrangement joins TRBV27 to TRBJ2-3; 8 bases are a match to TRBD2. The CDR3 is 17 residues long. Germline-derived CDR1 and CDR2 are MNHEY and SMNVEV (reference sequence). Trimming removed 5 bases from V and 2 bases from J; junction bases left unmatched: 12. CDR3 nucleotide sequence: TGTGCCAGCAGTCGGTACTTAGCGGGGAGCCACACAGATACGCAGTATTTT. This sequence encodes CASSRYLAGSHTDTQYF.

The rearrangement joins TRBV21-1 to TRBJ1-5. TRBV21-1 is tagged as a pseudogene. The CDR3 covers 12 residues. The CDR3: CASWRGNQPQHF. CDR3 nucleotide sequence: TGTGCCAGCTGGAGGGGCAATCAGCCCCAGCATTTT.

This chain connects TRBV19 to TRBJ1-2; possible D gene TRBD1, 5 bases. The CDR3 has 12 residues. V was cut by 4 bases and J by 8 bases, with 11 bases left in between. The germline gives CDR1 LNHDA, CDR2 SQIVND (reference sequence). The CDR3 is CASSRGGSGYTF. In nucleotides, the CDR3 is TGTGCCAGTAGTAGGGGGGGAAGCGGCTACACCTTC.

The chain employs TRBV6-5 and TRBJ2-7, with 8 positions matching TRBD1. From germline, CDR1 is MNHEY and CDR2 SVGAGI. The CDR3 spans 15 residues. The trim removed 6 bases at V and 2 bases at J, leaving 9 bases unmatched. CDR3 coding DNA: TGTGCCAGCAGGGGCCCGGACAGGGTTACCTACGAGCAGTACTTC. It codes for CASRGPDRVTYEQYF.

This CDR3 is CAISGRTSGGGYNEQFF. The CDR3 DNA is TGTGCCATCAGTGGCAGGACTAGCGGGGGGGGTTACAATGAGCAGTTCTTC. The chain has TRBV10-3 and TRBJ2-1, with 15 bases matching TRBD2. The CDR3 length is 17 residues. V shed 4 bases and J 4 bases; nucleotides not matched to a gene: 5. The germline V gene encodes CDR1 ENHRY and CDR2 SYGVKD.

V usage is TRBV5-1 and J usage is TRBJ1-2; 11 nucleotides agree with TRBD1. The CDR3 is 14 amino acids. V was pared by 2 bases and J by 4 bases, with 1 base of the junction left unmatched. CDR1 is SGHRS, CDR2 YFSETQ, per germline. This chain's CDR3 is CASSFGTGGYGYTF. The CDR3 nucleotides read TGCGCCAGCAGCTTTGGGACAGGGGGCTATGGCTACACCTTC.

This clone was seen a handful of times. The chain couples TRBV7-2 to TRBJ1-2; 8 bases align to TRBD1. CDR1 is SGHTA and CDR2 is FQGNSA in the germline V gene. V was pared by 5 bases and J by 5 bases, with 13 bases of the junction left unmatched. This CDR3 region has 16 residues. The CDR3 coding sequence is TGTGCCAGCAGCCCGGGCAACAGGGGGGCGACTTATGGCTACACCTTC. It codes for CASSPGNRGATYGYTF.